The 21 T cell receptor beta chains presented below share a single source sample, sequenced in a study of technical replicates of blood from a handful of donors. Repertoires were generated with immunoSEQ multiplex PCR, while TCRdb's copy carries only in-frame clones and drops some. The table shows 70,000 to 80,000 clones, with roughly 89% occurring only once. The specimen sequenced was T cells isolated from PBMCs. The receptors originated from a human donor in good health. Some clones in this sample may be carry-over from other donors' samples.

The CDR3 coding sequence is TGCGCCAGCAGCCAAGTCGCCGGGACTAGCTCCTACGAGCAGTACTTC. This translates into CASSQVAGTSSYEQYF. The chain employs TRBV4-1 and TRBJ2-7, with 8 bases identical to TRBD2. CDR3 length equals 16 residues. Germline V CDR1 and CDR2: MGHRA, YSYEKL. The V gene end was trimmed by 1 base and the J gene end by 0 bases; junction bases not matched to a gene: 5.

This rearrangement joins TRBV2 to TRBJ2-4, with a weak D call TRBD1 (5 bases). CDR3 length equals 12 residues. Germline CDR1 SNHLY, CDR2 FYNNEI. CDR3 in DNA: TGTGCAGCGCGGTGGGGCCGAGACATTCAGTACTTC. It codes for CAARWGRDIQYF.

This clone has just one count. The chain links TRBV19 to TRBJ2-7; D is unclear. In germline, CDR1 is LNHDA, CDR2 SQIVND (reference sequence). V was clipped by 3 bases and J by 4 bases, with 16 bases between them. The CDR3 loop spans 15 amino acids. The CDR3 is CASSIGDPSWYEQYF. CDR3 in DNA: TGTGCCAGTAGTATCGGAGACCCAAGCTGGTACGAGCAGTACTTC.

This sequence joins TRBV6-5 and TRBJ2-6; D unresolved. CDR1 MNHEY and CDR2 SVGAGI come from the germline V gene. The CDR3 has 15 amino acids. Between the trimmed V and J ends, which lost 2 bases and 1 base, there was a span of 6 bases. The CDR3 region is CASSYGLSGANVLTF. The CDR3 nucleotides read TGTGCCAGCAGTTACGGGCTATCTGGGGCCAACGTCCTGACTTTC.

The gene calls are TRBV5-1 and TRBJ2-3; 13 nucleotides line up with TRBD2. CDR1 and CDR2 from the germline V gene are SGHRS and YFSETQ. This CDR3 has 19 amino acids. V trimming: 3 bases; J trimming: 3 bases; junction bases outside the gene matches: 13. The CDR3 region is CASSWTSGRNIGPTDTQYF. The DNA of the CDR3 is TGCGCCAGCAGCTGGACTAGCGGGAGAAACATAGGCCCAACAGATACGCAGTATTTT.

The chain joins TRBV4-1 to TRBJ1-3, with D possibly being TRBD1 (6 bases). Trimming removed 1 base at V and 6 bases at J, with 22 bases between. The CDR3 totals 18 residues. CDR1 and CDR2 from the germline V gene are MGHRA and YSYEKL. CDR3 in DNA: TGCGCCAGCAGCCAAGCAAGACGGCAGGGGTCATTGGAAAACACCATATATTTT. The encoded protein is CASSQARRQGSLENTIYF.

This clone appeared a single time. The chain employs TRBV28 and TRBJ1-2, with 7 bases that match TRBD1. Per germline, CDR1 MDHEN and CDR2 SYDVKM. J was trimmed by 4 bases and V by 7 bases; bases with no gene match: 6. The CDR3 has 13 residues. The CDR3 reads CASMTAGGYGYTF. The CDR3 region has the DNA TGTGCCAGCATGACGGCAGGGGGCTATGGCTACACCTTC.

DNA for the CDR3: TGTGCCAGCAGTGAATTCCTCAACCCGAGGGAGACCCAGTACTTC. It codes for CASSEFLNPRETQYF. The chain has TRBV2 and TRBJ2-5; D gene ambiguous. The CDR3 loop spans 15 amino acids. Germline V gene sequence: CDR1 SNHLY, CDR2 FYNNEI. V shed 2 bases and J shed 5 bases, with 15 bases lying between them.

V gene TRBV6-5 combines with J gene TRBJ2-2, with D perhaps TRBD2 (5 bases). Germline CDR1 reads MNHEY; CDR2 reads SVGAGI. Trimming removed 6 bases from V and 4 bases from J, with 12 bases in between. The CDR3 has 14 amino acids. CDR3 in amino acids: CASRPSRVTGELFF. The CDR3 DNA reads as TGTGCCAGCAGGCCTTCGAGGGTCACCGGGGAGCTGTTTTTT.

The chain joins TRBV4-1 to TRBJ2-1, with 7 bases identical to TRBD2. This CDR3 region has 16 residues. Germline V CDR1 and CDR2: MGHRA, YSYEKL. After removal of 0 bases from V and 7 bases from J, the junction contained 9 bases not matched to a gene. In DNA, the CDR3 is TGCGCCAGCAGCCAAGACCACCTAGCGGTCCGGAATGAGCAGTTCTTC. Its protein is CASSQDHLAVRNEQFF.

This chain uses TRBV5-8 with TRBJ2-5, with D possibly being TRBD1 (5 bases). Germline V lookup: CDR1 SGHTS, CDR2 YDEGEE. The CDR3 is 14 amino acids. V was clipped by 0 bases and J by 2 bases, with 8 bases between them. CDR3 sequence: CASSLATVQETQYF. In DNA form, the CDR3 reads TGTGCCAGCAGCTTGGCGACAGTACAAGAGACCCAGTACTTC.

This rearrangement joins TRBV18 to TRBJ1-1; D unresolved. V lost 1 base and J 2 bases, leaving 17 bases between the germline ends. CDR1 is KGHSH, CDR2 LQKENI, per germline. The CDR3 loop spans 17 amino acids. In DNA form, the CDR3 reads TGTGCCAGCTCACCACTTGCCTTCGGCAGGATAAACACTGAAGCTTTCTTT. This sequence encodes CASSPLAFGRINTEAFF.

The chain recombines TRBV4-2 with TRBJ2-5, with a tentative D call TRBD2 (5 bases). The CDR3 is made up of 13 amino acids. Per germline, CDR1 LGHNA and CDR2 YNFKEQ. Trimming stripped 3 bases from V and 7 bases from J, with 12 bases between. The CDR3, as DNA: TGTGCCAGCAGCCAGAGGGAGTTGGGGACCCAGTACTTC. Encoded protein: CASSQRELGTQYF.

V gene TRBV7-9 combines with J gene TRBJ2-5, with 12 bases aligning to TRBD1. Germline assignment: CDR1 SEHNR and CDR2 FQNEAQ (reference sequence). This CDR3 has 15 amino acids. V shed 5 bases and J 4 bases; nucleotides not matched to a gene: 5. CDR3 region: CASSPGTGGLETQYF. The DNA of the CDR3 is TGTGCCAGCAGCCCAGGGACAGGGGGCTTAGAGACCCAGTACTTC.

V gene TRBV9 combines with J gene TRBJ2-1; TRBD2 aligns across 7 bases. This CDR3 has 14 amino acids. J gave up 10 bases and V 0 bases, and 7 bases lay outside the gene matches. The germline CDR1 and CDR2 sequences are SGDLS and YYNGEE. The CDR3 is CASSVGGGNPEQFF. CDR3 in DNA: TGTGCCAGCAGCGTAGGGGGGGGGAACCCCGAGCAGTTCTTC.

V usage is TRBV6-1 and J usage is TRBJ1-1; possible D gene TRBD1, 6 bases. Germline V gene sequence: CDR1 MNHNS, CDR2 SASEGT. The CDR3 has 14 residues. The V gene lost 6 bases and the J gene lost 0 bases, with 11 bases spanning the gap. Here the CDR3 reads CASRDRHMNTEAFF. The CDR3 region has the DNA TGTGCCAGCAGGGACAGACACATGAACACTGAAGCTTTCTTT.

The rearrangement uses TRBV6-1 and TRBJ2-1, with a weak D call TRBD2 (6 bases). The CDR3 totals 15 residues. Germline assignment: CDR1 MNHNS and CDR2 SASEGT. Trimming stripped 1 base from V and 3 bases from J, with 10 bases between. DNA of the CDR3: TGTGCCAGCAGTGAAGGACTAGTCGACTACAATGAGCAGTTCTTC. Translation: CASSEGLVDYNEQFF.

Notes on this clone: Within the sample, other DNA sequences also encode this same CDR3. CDR3 nucleotide sequence: TGCGCCAGCAGCCGAAACAGGCCCTACACTGAAGCTTTCTTT. Translation: CASSRNRPYTEAFF. V usage is TRBV4-3 and J usage is TRBJ1-1; a possible D gene is TRBD1 (5 bases). The CDR3 spans 14 residues. Trimming removed 4 bases from V and 3 bases from J, with 12 bases in between. From germline, CDR1 is LGHNA and CDR2 YSLEER.

The rearrangement uses TRBV18 and TRBJ2-3, with 7 bases matching TRBD1. Trimming removed 2 bases from V and 6 bases from J; junction bases left unmatched: 5. The germline V gene encodes CDR1 KGHSH and CDR2 LQKENI. CDR3 size: 14 residues. CDR3 loop: CASSPESGGDTQYF. DNA for the CDR3: TGTGCCAGCTCACCAGAATCAGGGGGTGATACGCAGTATTTT.

The rearrangement joins TRBV14 to TRBJ1-4; D ambiguous. Germline-derived CDR1 and CDR2 are SGHDN and FVKESK. Trimming took 6 bases from V and 6 from J, leaving 11 bases between them. The CDR3 sequence is 13 residues long. CDR3 nucleotides: TGTGCCAGCAGTCACGAAGCGGATGAAAAACTGTTTTTT. Translating gives CASSHEADEKLFF.

V gene TRBV2 combines with J gene TRBJ2-3; 12 bases map to TRBD2. J was trimmed by 2 bases and V by 4 bases; bases with no gene match: 10. CDR1 is SNHLY, CDR2 FYNNEI, per germline. The CDR3 is made up of 18 amino acids. In nucleotides, the CDR3 is TGTGCCAGCAGTGTGACTAGCGGGGGCCCCCCGATCACAGATACGCAGTATTTT. It yields the protein CASSVTSGGPPITDTQYF. The full variable domain, rest sourced from reference TRBV2 and TRBJ2-3, is EPEVTQTPSHQVTQMGQEVILRCVPISNHLYFYWYRQILGQKVEFLVSFYNNEISEKSEIFDDQFSVERPDGSNFTLKIRSTKLEDSAMYFCASSVTSGGPPITDTQYFGPGTRLTVL.